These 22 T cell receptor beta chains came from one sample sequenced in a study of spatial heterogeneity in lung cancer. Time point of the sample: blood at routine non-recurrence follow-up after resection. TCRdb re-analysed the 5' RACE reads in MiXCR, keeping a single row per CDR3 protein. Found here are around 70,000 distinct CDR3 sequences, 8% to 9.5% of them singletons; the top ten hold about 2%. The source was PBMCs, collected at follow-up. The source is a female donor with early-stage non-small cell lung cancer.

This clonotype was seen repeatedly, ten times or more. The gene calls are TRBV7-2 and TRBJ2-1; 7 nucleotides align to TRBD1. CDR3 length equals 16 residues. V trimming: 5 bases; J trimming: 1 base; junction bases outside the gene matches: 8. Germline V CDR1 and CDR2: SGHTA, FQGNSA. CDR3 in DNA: TGTGCCAGCAGCCAAGGGACAGCCAATTCCTACAATGAGCAGTTCTTC. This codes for CASSQGTANSYNEQFF.

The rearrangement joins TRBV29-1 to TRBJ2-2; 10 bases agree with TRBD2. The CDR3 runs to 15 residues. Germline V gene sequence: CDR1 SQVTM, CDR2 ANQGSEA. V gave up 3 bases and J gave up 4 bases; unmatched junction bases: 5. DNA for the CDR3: TGCAGCGTTGATTTAACTAGCGGGGTCACCGGGGAGCTGTTTTTT. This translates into CSVDLTSGVTGELFF.

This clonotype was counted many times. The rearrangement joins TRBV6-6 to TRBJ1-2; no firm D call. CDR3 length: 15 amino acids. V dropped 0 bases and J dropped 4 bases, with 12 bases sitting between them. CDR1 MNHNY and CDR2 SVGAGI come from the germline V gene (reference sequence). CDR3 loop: CASSYSMRAFYGYTF. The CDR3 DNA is TGTGCCAGCAGTTACTCGATGCGGGCATTCTATGGCTACACCTTC.

In nucleotides, the CDR3 is TGCGCCAGCAGCCTTCGTGAGGCCTGGGGAAACACCATATATTTT. Protein: CASSLREAWGNTIYF. The chain links TRBV4-1 to TRBJ1-3; D is ambiguous. V lost 4 bases and J 4 bases, leaving 14 bases between the germline ends. Germline V gene sequence: CDR1 MGHRA, CDR2 YSYEKL. This CDR3 is built from 15 residues.

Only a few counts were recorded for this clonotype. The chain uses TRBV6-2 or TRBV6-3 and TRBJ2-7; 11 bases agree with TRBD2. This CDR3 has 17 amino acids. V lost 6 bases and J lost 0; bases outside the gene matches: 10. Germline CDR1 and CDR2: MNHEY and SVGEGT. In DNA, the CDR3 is TGTGCCAGCAGCTACGGGACTAGCGGACTAAGCTCCTACGAGCAGTACTTC. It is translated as CASSYGTSGLSSYEQYF.

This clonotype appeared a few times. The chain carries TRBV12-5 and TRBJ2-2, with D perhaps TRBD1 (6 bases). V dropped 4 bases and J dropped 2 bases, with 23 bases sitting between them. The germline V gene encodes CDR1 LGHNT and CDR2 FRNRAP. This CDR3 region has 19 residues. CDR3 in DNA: TGTGCTAGTGGTTCCCGGACAGACTTCACCCCTAAAAACACCGGGGAGCTGTTTTTT. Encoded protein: CASGSRTDFTPKNTGELFF.

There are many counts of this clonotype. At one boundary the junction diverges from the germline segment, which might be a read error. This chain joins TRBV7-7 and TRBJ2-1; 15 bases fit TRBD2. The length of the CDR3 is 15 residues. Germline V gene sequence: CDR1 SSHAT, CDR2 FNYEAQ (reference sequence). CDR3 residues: CASSSGLAGGNEQFF. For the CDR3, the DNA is TGTGCTAGCAGCTCGGGACTAGCGGGAGGCAATGAGCAGTTCTTC.

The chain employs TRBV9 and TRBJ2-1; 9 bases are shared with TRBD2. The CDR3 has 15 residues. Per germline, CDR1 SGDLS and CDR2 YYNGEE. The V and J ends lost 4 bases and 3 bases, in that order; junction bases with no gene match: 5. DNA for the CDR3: TGTGCCAGCAGCAAGCTAGCGGGAATCTACAATGAGCAGTTCTTC. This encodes CASSKLAGIYNEQFF.

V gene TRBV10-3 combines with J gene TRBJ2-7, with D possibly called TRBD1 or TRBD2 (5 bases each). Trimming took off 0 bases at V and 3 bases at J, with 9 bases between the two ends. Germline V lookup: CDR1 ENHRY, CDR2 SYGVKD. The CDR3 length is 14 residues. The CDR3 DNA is TGTGCCATCAGTGAGTCGCGTGGGGGCTACGAGCAGTACTTC. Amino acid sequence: CAISESRGGYEQYF.

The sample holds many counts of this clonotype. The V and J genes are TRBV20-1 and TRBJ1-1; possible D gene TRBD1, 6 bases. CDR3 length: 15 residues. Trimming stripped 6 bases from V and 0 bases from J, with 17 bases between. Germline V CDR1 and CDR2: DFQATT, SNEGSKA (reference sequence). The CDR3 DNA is TGCAGTGCATACTCCCAGGGGCAAGTGAACACTGAAGCTTTCTTT. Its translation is CSAYSQGQVNTEAFF.

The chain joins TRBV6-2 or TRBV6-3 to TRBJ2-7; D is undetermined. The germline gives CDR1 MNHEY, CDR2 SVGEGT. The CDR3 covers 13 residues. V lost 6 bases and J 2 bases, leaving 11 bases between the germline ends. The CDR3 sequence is CASSPADTYEQYF. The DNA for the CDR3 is TGTGCCAGCAGCCCGGCCGATACCTACGAGCAGTACTTC.

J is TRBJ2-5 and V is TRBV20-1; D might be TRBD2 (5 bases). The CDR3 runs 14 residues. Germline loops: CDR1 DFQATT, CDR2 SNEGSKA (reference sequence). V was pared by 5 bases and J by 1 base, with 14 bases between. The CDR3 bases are TGCAGTGCTGCCCTGGACTTGGCCCAAGAGACCCAGTACTTC. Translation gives CSAALDLAQETQYF.

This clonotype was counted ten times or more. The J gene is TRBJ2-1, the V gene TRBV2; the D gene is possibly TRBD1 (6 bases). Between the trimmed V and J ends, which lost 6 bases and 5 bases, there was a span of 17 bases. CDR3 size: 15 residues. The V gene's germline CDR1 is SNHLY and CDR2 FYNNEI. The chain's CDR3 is CASRRGSGVDNEQFF. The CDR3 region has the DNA TGTGCCAGCAGGAGGGGCTCAGGGGTCGACAATGAGCAGTTCTTC. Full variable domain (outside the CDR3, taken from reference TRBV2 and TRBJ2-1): EPEVTQTPSHQVTQMGQEVILRCVPISNHLYFYWYRQILGQKVEFLVSFYNNEISEKSEIFDDQFSVERPDGSNFTLKIRSTKLEDSAMYFCASRRGSGVDNEQFFGPGTRLTVL.

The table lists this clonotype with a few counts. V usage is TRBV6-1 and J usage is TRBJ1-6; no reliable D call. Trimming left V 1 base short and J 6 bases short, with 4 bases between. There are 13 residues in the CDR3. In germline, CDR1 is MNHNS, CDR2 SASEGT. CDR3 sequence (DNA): TGTGCCAGCAGTGAAGGCAGTAATTCACCCCTCCACTTT. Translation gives CASSEGSNSPLHF.

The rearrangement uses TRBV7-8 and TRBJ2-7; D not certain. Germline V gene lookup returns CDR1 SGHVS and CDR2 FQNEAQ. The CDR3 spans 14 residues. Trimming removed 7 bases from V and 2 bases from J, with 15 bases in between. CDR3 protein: CASNQWTGTYEQYF. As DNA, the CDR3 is TGTGCCAGCAACCAATGGACGGGTACCTACGAGCAGTACTTC.

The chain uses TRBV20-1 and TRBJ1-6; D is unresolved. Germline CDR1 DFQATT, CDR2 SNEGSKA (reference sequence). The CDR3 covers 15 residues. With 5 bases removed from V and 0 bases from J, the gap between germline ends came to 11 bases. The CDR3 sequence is CSAPTVSSYNSPLHF. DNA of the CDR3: TGCAGTGCTCCCACTGTAAGCTCCTATAATTCACCCCTCCACTTT.

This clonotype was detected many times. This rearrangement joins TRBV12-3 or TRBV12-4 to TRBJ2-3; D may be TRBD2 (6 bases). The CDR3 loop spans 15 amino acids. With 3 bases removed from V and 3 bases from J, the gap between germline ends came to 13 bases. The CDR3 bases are TGTGCCAGCAGTTTTCCCGGGAGTTCAACAGATACGCAGTATTTT. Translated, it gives CASSFPGSSTDTQYF.

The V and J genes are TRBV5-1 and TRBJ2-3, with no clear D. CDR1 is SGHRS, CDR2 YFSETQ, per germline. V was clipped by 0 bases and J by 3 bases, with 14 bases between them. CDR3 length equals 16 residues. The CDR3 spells CASSLGGARLTDTQYF. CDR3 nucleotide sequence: TGCGCCAGCAGCTTGGGAGGAGCGAGATTAACAGATACGCAGTATTTT.

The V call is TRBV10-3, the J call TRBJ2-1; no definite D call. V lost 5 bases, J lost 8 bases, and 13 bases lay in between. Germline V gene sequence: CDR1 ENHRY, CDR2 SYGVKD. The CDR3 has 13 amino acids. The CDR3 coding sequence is TGTGCCATCAGTCAGACCGACTCCCATGAGCAGTTCTTC. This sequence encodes CAISQTDSHEQFF.

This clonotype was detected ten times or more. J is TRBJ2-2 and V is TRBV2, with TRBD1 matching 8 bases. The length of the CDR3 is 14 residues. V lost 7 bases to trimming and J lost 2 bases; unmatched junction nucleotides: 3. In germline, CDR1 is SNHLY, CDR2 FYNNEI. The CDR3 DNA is TGTGCCAGCACGGACAGGGTAAACACCGGGGAGCTGTTTTTT. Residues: CASTDRVNTGELFF.

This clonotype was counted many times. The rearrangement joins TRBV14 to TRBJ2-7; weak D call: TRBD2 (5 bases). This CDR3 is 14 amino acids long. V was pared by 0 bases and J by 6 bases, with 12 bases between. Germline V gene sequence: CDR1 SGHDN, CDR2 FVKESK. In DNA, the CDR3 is TGTGCCAGCAGCCAAGACCTAGAAGGGAGCGAGCAGTACTTC. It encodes CASSQDLEGSEQYF.

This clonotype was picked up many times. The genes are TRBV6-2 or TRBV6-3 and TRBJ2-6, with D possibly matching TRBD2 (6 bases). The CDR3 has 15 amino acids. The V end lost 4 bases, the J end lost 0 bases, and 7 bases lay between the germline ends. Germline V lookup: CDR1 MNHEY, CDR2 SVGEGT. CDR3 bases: TGTGCCAGCAGTTCCGGGAGCTCTGGGGCCAACGTCCTGACTTTC. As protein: CASSSGSSGANVLTF.